This TCR beta chain came from a study of T cells in Graves' hyperthyroidism and ophthalmopathy. RNA transcripts gave rise to amplified TCR beta CDR3 regions. TCR CDR3 underwent first-round RT-PCR with the HTBI primer set. TCRdb processed the multiplex PCR reads anew with MiXCR; each CDR3 protein has one entry. The data show roughly 330,000 distinct CDR3 sequences, roughly 15% seen once. Points from the study as a whole: Ophthalmopathy was predicted by the model a median of about 6.5 months ahead of onset.

With regard to this clonotype: Its specificity is not known.

Trimming took 1 base from V and 1 from J; bases not matched to a gene: 4. The germline gives CDR1 LGHNA, CDR2 YNFKEQ. The CDR3 loop spans 15 amino acids. Diagnoses were made from clinical symptoms, serum measures (thyroxine and TRAb), thyroid ultrasound and orbital computed tomography. The receptor was isolated from a man aged 30 to 45 with Graves' hyperthyroidism. V and J are TRBV4-2 and TRBJ2-7, with TRBD1 matching 7 bases. The sample consisted of blood. CDR3 DNA: TGTGCCAGCAGCCAAGGAGGGGGCGATTCCTACGAGCAGTACTTC. Protein: CASSQGGGDSYEQYF.